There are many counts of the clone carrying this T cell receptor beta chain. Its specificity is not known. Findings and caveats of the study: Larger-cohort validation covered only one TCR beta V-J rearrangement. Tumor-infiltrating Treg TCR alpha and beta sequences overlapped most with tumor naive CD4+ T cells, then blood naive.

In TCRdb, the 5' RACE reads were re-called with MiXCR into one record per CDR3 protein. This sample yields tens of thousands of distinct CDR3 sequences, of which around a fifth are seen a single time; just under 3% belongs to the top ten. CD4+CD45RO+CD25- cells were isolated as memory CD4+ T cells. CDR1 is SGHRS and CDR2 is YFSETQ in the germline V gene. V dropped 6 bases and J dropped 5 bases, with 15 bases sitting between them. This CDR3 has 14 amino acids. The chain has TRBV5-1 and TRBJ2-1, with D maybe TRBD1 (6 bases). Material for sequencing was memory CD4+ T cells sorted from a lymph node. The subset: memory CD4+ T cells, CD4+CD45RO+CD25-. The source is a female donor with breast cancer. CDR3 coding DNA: TGCGCCAGCACCCTGCAGGGGACCAACAATGAGCAGTTCTTC. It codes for CASTLQGTNNEQFF.